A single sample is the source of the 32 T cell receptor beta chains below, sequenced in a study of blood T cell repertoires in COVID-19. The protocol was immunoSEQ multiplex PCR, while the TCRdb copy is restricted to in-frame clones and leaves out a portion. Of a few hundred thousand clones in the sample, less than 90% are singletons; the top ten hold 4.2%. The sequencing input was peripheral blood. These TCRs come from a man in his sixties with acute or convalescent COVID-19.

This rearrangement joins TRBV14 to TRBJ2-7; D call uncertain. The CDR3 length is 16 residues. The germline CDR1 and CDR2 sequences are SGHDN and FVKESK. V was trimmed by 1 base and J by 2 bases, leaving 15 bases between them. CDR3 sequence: CASSQVDSPPPYEQYF. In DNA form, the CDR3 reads TGTGCCAGCAGCCAAGTTGACTCACCTCCCCCCTACGAGCAGTACTTC.

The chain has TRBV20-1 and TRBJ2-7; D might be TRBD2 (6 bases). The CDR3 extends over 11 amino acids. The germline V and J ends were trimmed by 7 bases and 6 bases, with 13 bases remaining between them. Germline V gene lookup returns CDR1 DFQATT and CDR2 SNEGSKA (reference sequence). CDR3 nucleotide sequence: TGCAGTGGGACTGGGGGGACCGAGCAGTACTTC. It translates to CSGTGGTEQYF.

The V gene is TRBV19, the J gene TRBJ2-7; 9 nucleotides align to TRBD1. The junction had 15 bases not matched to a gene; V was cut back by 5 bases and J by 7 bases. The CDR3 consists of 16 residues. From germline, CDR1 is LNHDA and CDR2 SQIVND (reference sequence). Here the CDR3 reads CASSAWSGQGRKEQYF. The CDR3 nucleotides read TGTGCCAGTAGTGCATGGTCGGGACAGGGTCGGAAGGAGCAGTACTTC.

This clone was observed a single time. CDR3 protein: CASSKGYRTISGNTIYF. CDR3 DNA sequence: TGTGCCAGCAGCAAAGGTTACAGGACGATCTCTGGAAACACCATATATTTT. The genes are TRBV21-1 and TRBJ1-3; the table's D call of TRBD1 was not tested on the DNA. TRBV21-1 is a pseudogene segment. CDR3 length: 17 amino acids.

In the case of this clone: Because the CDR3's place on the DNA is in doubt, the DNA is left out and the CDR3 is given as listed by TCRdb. The CDR3 loop is CASRLVGTGATNTEAFF. The rearrangement links TRBV12-2 to TRBJ1-1; the tabulated D call, TRBD1, remains unverified against the DNA. TRBV12-2 constitutes a pseudogene. Both ends counted, the CDR3 spans 17 residues.

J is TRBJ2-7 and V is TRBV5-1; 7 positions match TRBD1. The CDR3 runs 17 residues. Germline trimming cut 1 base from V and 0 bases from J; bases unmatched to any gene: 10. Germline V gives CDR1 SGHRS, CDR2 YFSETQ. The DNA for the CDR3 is TGCGCCAGCAGCTTGTCACTTCTTAGGGACAGCTCCTACGAGCAGTACTTC. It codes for CASSLSLLRDSSYEQYF.

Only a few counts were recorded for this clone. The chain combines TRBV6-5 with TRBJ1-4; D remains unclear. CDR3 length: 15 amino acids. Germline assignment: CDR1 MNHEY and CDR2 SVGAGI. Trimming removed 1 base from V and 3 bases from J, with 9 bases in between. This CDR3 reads CASSYFGESNEKLFF. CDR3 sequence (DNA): TGTGCCAGCAGTTACTTCGGGGAGTCTAATGAAAAACTGTTTTTT.

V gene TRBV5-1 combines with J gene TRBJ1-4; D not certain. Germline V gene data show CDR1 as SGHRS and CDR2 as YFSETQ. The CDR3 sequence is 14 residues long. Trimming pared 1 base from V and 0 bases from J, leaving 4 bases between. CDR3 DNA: TGCGCCAGCAGCTTGTCTGCAACTAATGAAAAACTGTTTTTT. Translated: CASSLSATNEKLFF.

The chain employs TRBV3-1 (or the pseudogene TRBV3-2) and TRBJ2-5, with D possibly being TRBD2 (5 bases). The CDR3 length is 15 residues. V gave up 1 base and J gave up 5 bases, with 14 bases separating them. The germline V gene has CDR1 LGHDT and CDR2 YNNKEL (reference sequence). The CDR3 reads CASSQVREFRETQYF. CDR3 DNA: TGTGCCAGCAGCCAAGTGAGGGAATTTAGGGAGACCCAGTACTTC.

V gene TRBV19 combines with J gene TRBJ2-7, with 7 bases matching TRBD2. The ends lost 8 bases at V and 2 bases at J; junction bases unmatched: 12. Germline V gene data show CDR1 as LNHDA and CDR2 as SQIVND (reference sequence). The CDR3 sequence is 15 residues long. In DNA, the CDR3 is TGTGCCAGTTCCCCCGTGGGGGGGGGAGCCTACGAGCAGTACTTC. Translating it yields CASSPVGGGAYEQYF.

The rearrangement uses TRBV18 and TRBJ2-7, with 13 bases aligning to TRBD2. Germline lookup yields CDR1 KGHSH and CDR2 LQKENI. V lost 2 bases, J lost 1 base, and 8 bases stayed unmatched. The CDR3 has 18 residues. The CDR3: CASSPNRLAGGYSYEQYF. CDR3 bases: TGTGCCAGCTCACCAAATCGACTAGCGGGAGGCTATTCCTACGAGCAGTACTTC.

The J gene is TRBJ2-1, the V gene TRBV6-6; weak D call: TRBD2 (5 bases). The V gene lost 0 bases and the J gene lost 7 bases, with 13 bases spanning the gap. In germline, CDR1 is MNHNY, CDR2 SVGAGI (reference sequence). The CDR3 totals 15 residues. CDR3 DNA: TGTGCCAGCAGTTACTCGACCCGGACTGAAAATGAGCAGTTCTTC. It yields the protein CASSYSTRTENEQFF.

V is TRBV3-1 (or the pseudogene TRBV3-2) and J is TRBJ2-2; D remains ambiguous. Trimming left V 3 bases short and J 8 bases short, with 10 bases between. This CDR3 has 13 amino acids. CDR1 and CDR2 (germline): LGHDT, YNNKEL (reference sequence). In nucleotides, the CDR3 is TGTGCCAGCAGCCACGGTCCCAAAGGGGAGCTGTTTTTT. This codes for CASSHGPKGELFF.

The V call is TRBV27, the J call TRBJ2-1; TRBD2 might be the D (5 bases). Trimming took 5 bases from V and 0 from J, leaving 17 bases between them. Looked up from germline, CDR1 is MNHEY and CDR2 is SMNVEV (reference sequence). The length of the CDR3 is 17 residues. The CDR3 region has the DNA TGTGCCAGCAGTCCTTCCCGGACTGGTCTCTCCTACAATGAGCAGTTCTTC. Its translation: CASSPSRTGLSYNEQFF.

The CDR3 is CASSYSGERSSFF. The DNA of the CDR3 is TGTGCCAGCAGTTACTCCGGGGAACGTTCTTCTTTCTTT. This chain links TRBV6-5 with TRBJ1-1; no reliable D call. The CDR3 spans 13 residues. Deletions cut 0 bases from V and 12 bases from J, with 14 bases between. Germline CDR1 MNHEY, CDR2 SVGAGI.

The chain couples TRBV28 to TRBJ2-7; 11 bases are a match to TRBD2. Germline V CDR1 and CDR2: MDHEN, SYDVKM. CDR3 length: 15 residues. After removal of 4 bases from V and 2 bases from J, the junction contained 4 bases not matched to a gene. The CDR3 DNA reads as TGTGCCAGCAGTTCTAGCGGGAGGTCTACCTACGAGCAGTACTTC. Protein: CASSSSGRSTYEQYF. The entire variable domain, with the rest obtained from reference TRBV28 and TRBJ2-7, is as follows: DVKVTQSSRYLVKRTGEKVFLECVQDMDHENMFWYRQDPGLGLRLIYFSYDVKMKEKGDIPEGYSVSREKKERFSLILESASTNQTSMYLCASSSSGRSTYEQYFGPGTRLTVT.

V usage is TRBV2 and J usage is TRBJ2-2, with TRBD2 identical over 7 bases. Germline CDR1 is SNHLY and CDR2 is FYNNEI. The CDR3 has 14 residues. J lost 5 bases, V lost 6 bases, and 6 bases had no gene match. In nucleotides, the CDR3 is TGTGCCAGCAGGGCGGGGGAAGGGACCGGGGAGCTGTTTTTT. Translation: CASRAGEGTGELFF.

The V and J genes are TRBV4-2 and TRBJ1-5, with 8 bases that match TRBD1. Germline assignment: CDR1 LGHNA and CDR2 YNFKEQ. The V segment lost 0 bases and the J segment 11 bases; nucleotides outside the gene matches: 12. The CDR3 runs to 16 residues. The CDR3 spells CASSQETGALRFAQHF. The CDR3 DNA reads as TGTGCCAGCAGCCAAGAGACAGGGGCCCTGAGATTCGCCCAGCATTTT.

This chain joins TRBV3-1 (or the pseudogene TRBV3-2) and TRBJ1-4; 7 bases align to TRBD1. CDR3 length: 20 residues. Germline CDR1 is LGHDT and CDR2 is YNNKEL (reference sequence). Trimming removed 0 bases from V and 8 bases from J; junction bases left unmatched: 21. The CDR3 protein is CASSQERIDYHRGGGEKLFF. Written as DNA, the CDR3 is TGTGCCAGCAGCCAAGAGAGGATAGATTATCACAGGGGAGGAGGGGAAAAACTGTTTTTT.

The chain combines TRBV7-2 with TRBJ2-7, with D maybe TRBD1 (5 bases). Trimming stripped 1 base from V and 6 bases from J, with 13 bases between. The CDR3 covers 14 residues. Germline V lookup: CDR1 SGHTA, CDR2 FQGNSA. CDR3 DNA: TGTGCCAGCAGCTTAGTTGGGGCTGGGTCCGAGCAGTACTTC. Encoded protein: CASSLVGAGSEQYF.

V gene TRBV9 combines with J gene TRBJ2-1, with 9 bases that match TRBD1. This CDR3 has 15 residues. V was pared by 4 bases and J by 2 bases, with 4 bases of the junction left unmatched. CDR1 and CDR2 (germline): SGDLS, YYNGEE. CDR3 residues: CASSKGQGTYNEQFF. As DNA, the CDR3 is TGTGCCAGCAGCAAGGGACAGGGAACCTACAATGAGCAGTTCTTC.

CDR3 in DNA: TGTGCCAGCAGTCACAGGGGTACCGGGGAGCTGTTTTTT. Protein sequence: CASSHRGTGELFF. The rearrangement uses TRBV28 and TRBJ2-2; 7 bases fit TRBD1. The V and J ends lost 5 bases and 5 bases, in that order; junction bases with no gene match: 2. The CDR3 sequence is 13 residues long. In germline, CDR1 is MDHEN, CDR2 SYDVKM. Supplemented by reference TRBV28 and TRBJ2-2, the full variable domain reads DVKVTQSSRYLVKRTGEKVFLECVQDMDHENMFWYRQDPGLGLRLIYFSYDVKMKEKGDIPEGYSVSREKKERFSLILESASTNQTSMYLCASSHRGTGELFFGEGSRLTVL.

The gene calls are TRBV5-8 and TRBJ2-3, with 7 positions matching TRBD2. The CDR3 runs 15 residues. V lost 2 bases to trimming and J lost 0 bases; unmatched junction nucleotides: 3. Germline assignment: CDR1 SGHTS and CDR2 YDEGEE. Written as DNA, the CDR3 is TGTGCCAGCAGCTTAGCGGGAAGTAGCACAGATACGCAGTATTTT. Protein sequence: CASSLAGSSTDTQYF.

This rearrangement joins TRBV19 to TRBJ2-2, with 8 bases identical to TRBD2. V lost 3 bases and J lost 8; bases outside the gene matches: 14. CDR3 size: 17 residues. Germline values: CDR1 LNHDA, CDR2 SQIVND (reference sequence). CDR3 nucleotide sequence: TGTGCCAGTAGTATGCGGGTGCGGGGGGTTACGCGAGGGGAGCTGTTTTTT. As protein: CASSMRVRGVTRGELFF.

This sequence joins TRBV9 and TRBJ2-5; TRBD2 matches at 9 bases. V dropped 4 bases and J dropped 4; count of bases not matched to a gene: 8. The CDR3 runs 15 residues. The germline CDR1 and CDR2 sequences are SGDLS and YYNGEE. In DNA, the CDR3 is TGTGCCAGCAGCCCCCCCGGGACTAGCCGAGAGACCCAGTACTTC. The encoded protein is CASSPPGTSRETQYF.

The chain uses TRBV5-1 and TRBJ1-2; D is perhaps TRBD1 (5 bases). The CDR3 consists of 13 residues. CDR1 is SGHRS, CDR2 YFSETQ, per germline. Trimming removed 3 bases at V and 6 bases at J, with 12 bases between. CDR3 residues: CASSSGRADGYTF. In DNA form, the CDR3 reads TGCGCCAGCAGCTCGGGCAGGGCGGATGGCTACACCTTC.

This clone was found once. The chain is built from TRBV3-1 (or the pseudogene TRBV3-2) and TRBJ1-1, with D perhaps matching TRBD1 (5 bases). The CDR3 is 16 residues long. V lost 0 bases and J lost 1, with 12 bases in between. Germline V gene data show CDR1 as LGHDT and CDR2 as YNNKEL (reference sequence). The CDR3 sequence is CASSQEESQGNTEAFF. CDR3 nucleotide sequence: TGTGCCAGCAGCCAAGAAGAATCCCAGGGGAACACTGAAGCTTTCTTT.

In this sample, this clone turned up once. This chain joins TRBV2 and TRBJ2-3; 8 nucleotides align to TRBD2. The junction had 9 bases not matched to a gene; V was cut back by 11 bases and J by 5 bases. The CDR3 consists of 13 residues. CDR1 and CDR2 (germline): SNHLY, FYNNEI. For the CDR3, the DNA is TGTGCCGTGATAGCGGGGTCCGGAGATACGCAGTATTTT. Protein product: CAVIAGSGDTQYF.

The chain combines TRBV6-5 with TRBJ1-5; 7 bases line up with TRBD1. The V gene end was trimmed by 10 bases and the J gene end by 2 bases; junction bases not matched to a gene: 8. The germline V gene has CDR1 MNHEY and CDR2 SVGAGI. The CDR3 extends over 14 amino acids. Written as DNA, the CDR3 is TGTGCCATTGGACAGGCGAACGGCAATCAGCCCCAGCATTTT. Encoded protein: CAIGQANGNQPQHF.

CDR3 bases: TGTGCCAGCAGTCTCCGGTCGGGCACTGAAGCTTTCTTT. It yields the protein CASSLRSGTEAFF. The chain joins TRBV6-2 or TRBV6-3 to TRBJ1-1, with D uncertain. Germline CDR1 is MNHEY and CDR2 is SVGEGT. This CDR3 has 13 amino acids. Trimming removed 5 bases at V and 4 bases at J, with 11 bases between.

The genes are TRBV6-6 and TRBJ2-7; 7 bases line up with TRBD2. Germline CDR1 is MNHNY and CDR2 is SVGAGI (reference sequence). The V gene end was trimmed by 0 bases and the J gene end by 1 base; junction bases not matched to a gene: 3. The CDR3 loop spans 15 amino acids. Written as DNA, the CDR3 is TGTGCCAGCAGTTACTCGAGGACTAGTTCCTACGAGCAGTACTTC. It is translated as CASSYSRTSSYEQYF.

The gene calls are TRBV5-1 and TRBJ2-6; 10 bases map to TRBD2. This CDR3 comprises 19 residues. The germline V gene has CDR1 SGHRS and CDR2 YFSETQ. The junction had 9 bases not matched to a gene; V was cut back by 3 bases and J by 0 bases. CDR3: CASSSPRTSGGSGANVLTF. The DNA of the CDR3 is TGCGCCAGCAGCTCTCCCCGGACTAGCGGAGGCTCTGGGGCCAACGTCCTGACTTTC.